A selection of T cell receptor beta chains follows, all from one sample in a study of blood T cell repertoires in COVID-19. Repertoires were generated with immunoSEQ multiplex PCR, while TCRdb's copy carries only in-frame clones and drops some. The sample carries 150,000 to 200,000 clones, around 89% recorded once. Sequenced: peripheral blood. The receptor set was obtained from a human donor in a cohort sampled during active COVID-19. Both conserved end residues are part of each CDR3. Each record gives: D gene, J gene, CDR3 length, V gene, CDR3 DNA, CDR3 protein. The D gene is left open where the match is weak.

TRBD2 TRBJ2-3 15 TRBV7-9 TGTGCCAGCAGCGGAAGGACTAGTCTCCAGGATACGCAGTATTTT CASSGRTSLQDTQYF
- TRBJ2-5 14 TRBV5-6 TGTGCCAGCAGCTTGGCGAGGGGGAAAGAGACCCAGTACTTC CASSLARGKETQYF
TRBD2 TRBJ2-1 16 TRBV19 TGTGCCAGTAGGGGACTAGCGGGAGGAGGGTACAATGAGCAGTTCTTC CASRGLAGGGYNEQFF
- TRBJ1-6 12 TRBV2 TGTGCCAGCACAGGGCGGAATTCACCCCTCCACTTT CASTGRNSPLHF
TRBD2 TRBJ2-5 14 TRBV9 TGTGCCAGCAGCGTCCTAGCGGACCAAGAGACCCAGTACTTC CASSVLADQETQYF
TRBD2 TRBJ2-7 18 TRBV18 TGTGCCAGCTCACCACCGGGACTAGCGGGGGGTGGTTCCTACGAGCAGTACTTC CASSPPGLAGGGSYEQYF
TRBD1 TRBJ1-5 14 TRBV19 TGTGCCAGTAGGGGGACAGCCTCAAATCAGCCCCAGCATTTT CASRGTASNQPQHF
- TRBJ2-1 12 TRBV10-3 TGTGCCATCCGGGGGCGGGGGAATGAGCAGTTCTTC CAIRGRGNEQFF
- TRBJ2-2 14 TRBV4-2 TGTGCCAGCAGCCAAGATGGGGGGGCGGGGGAGCTGTTTTTT CASSQDGGAGELFF
- TRBJ2-2 16 TRBV12-5 TGTGCTAGTGGAGGTAGGGCAGGGGTGAACACCGGGGAGCTGTTTTTT CASGGRAGVNTGELFF
- TRBJ1-1 13 TRBV6-5 TGTGCCAGCATAATCTCAGGGCGGACTGAAGCTTTCTTT CASIISGRTEAFF